Presented here are 19 T cell receptor beta chains from one specimen sequenced in a study of blood T cell repertoires in COVID-19. Using immunoSEQ multiplex PCR, the repertoire was profiled, and TCRdb retains in-frame clones only, with some absent. This table holds 150,000 to 200,000 clones, 80% to 90% found once. The specimen sequenced was peripheral blood. The receptors were gathered from a woman aged 18-29 years who had recovered from COVID-19.

The chain employs TRBV20-1 and TRBJ2-1; 10 positions match TRBD2. The CDR3 is 11 amino acids. Germline assignment: CDR1 DFQATT and CDR2 SNEGSKA (reference sequence). The J segment lost 12 bases and the V segment lost 5 bases, leaving 4 bases of the junction unmatched. The CDR3 spells CSALLAGAQFF. DNA of the CDR3: TGCAGTGCTCTTCTAGCGGGAGCGCAGTTCTTC.

The V and J genes are TRBV4-1 and TRBJ2-5; the match to TRBD2 covers 8 bases. Germline V gene data show CDR1 as MGHRA and CDR2 as YSYEKL. V lost 1 base to trimming and J lost 5 bases; unmatched junction nucleotides: 6. The CDR3 has 15 amino acids. CDR3 protein: CASSQVGTRGETQYF. The CDR3 DNA sequence: TGCGCCAGCAGCCAAGTTGGGACTAGAGGCGAGACCCAGTACTTC.

The V gene is TRBV9, the J gene TRBJ2-7; 8 nucleotides agree with TRBD1. CDR1 and CDR2 from the germline V gene are SGDLS and YYNGEE. This CDR3 is built from 14 residues. Trimming at V came to 1 base and at J to 3 bases, leaving 3 bases not matched to a gene. The chain's CDR3 is CASSVTGTGYEQYF. The CDR3 nucleotides are TGTGCCAGCAGCGTAACCGGGACAGGCTACGAGCAGTACTTC.

V is TRBV5-1 and J is TRBJ1-3; maybe TRBD1 (6 bases). The CDR3 is 17 amino acids. Trimming removed 1 base from V and 1 base from J, with 15 bases in between. CDR1 and CDR2 (germline): SGHRS, YFSETQ. Here the CDR3 reads CASSLRALQGSGNTIYF. CDR3 sequence (DNA): TGCGCCAGCAGCTTGCGGGCCCTACAGGGATCTGGAAACACCATATATTTT.

This chain links TRBV10-3 with TRBJ1-2; D not certain. CDR3 length: 14 amino acids. Germline CDR1 is ENHRY and CDR2 is SYGVKD. V was trimmed by 6 bases and J by 3 bases, leaving 14 bases between them. CDR3 DNA sequence: TGTGCCATCAGCAATTTGGGAGGCTACTATGGCTACACCTTC. Encoded protein: CAISNLGGYYGYTF.

A single count supports this clone. This chain uses TRBV5-4 with TRBJ2-3; 8 nucleotides match TRBD1. Germline-derived CDR1 and CDR2 are SGHNT and YYREEE (reference sequence). The CDR3 contains 15 residues. With 4 bases clipped from V and 1 base from J, the junction kept 5 bases outside the gene matches. CDR3 sequence: CASSPGGRGTDTQYF. The CDR3 DNA sequence: TGTGCCAGCAGCCCAGGGGGCCGAGGCACAGATACGCAGTATTTT.

This rearrangement joins TRBV7-9 to TRBJ1-3; D perhaps matches TRBD1 (5 bases). V gave up 9 bases and J gave up 0 bases, with 9 bases separating them. CDR3 length: 13 amino acids. Germline CDR1 reads SEHNR; CDR2 reads FQNEAQ (reference sequence). CDR3 DNA: TGTGCCAGTACAGGCTACTCTGGAAACACCATATATTTT. Translation gives CASTGYSGNTIYF.

This clone has a single count. The chain employs TRBV15 and TRBJ1-1, with D maybe TRBD1 (5 bases). The length of the CDR3 is 13 residues. V lost 0 bases and J lost 11, with 13 bases in between. Germline-derived CDR1 and CDR2 are LNHNV and YYDKDF (reference sequence). The CDR3 loop is CATSRESMGLAFF. CDR3 nucleotides: TGTGCCACCAGCAGAGAGAGCATGGGGCTCGCTTTCTTT.

The chain joins TRBV11-3 to TRBJ2-1, with D perhaps matching TRBD2 (5 bases). V was trimmed by 5 bases and J by 12 bases, leaving 17 bases between them. The V gene's germline CDR1 is SGHNT and CDR2 YENEEA. The length of the CDR3 is 13 residues. The CDR3 here is CASSQTVGSRQFF. CDR3 DNA: TGTGCCAGCAGCCAAACGGTTGGGAGTAGGCAGTTCTTC.

This clone was observed a few times. The chain combines TRBV15 with TRBJ1-2; 7 nucleotides line up with TRBD1. The junction had 7 bases not matched to a gene; V was cut back by 2 bases and J by 4 bases. From germline, CDR1 is LNHNV and CDR2 YYDKDF (reference sequence). The length of the CDR3 is 15 residues. Here the CDR3 DNA reads TGTGCCACCAGCAGAAACCAGGGGGTTAGCTATGGCTACACCTTC. Protein sequence: CATSRNQGVSYGYTF.

V gene TRBV11-1 combines with J gene TRBJ1-6; tentative D call: TRBD1 (6 bases). CDR3 length: 15 amino acids. Germline V gives CDR1 SGHAT, CDR2 FQDESV (reference sequence). The germline V and J ends were trimmed by 4 bases and 7 bases, with 14 bases remaining between them. The CDR3 loop is CASSSRTAKNSPLHF. DNA of the CDR3: TGTGCCAGCAGCTCACGGACAGCAAAAAATTCACCCCTCCACTTT.

This clone has just a few counts. This chain connects TRBV3-1 (or the pseudogene TRBV3-2) to TRBJ1-5; D perhaps matches TRBD1 (5 bases). The germline V gene encodes CDR1 LGHDT and CDR2 YNNKEL (reference sequence). Trimming cost V 4 bases and J 4 bases, with 17 bases left between them. The CDR3 is made up of 16 amino acids. The CDR3 nucleotides read TGTGCCAGCAGCCCACGTTCGTTGGCAGGGAATCAGCCCCAGCATTTT. Residues: CASSPRSLAGNQPQHF.

The rearrangement links TRBV5-1 to TRBJ1-2; D not resolved. V lost 0 bases to trimming and J lost 6 bases, with 15 bases between them. Per germline, CDR1 SGHRS and CDR2 YFSETQ. CDR3 length equals 15 residues. The CDR3 protein is CASSLDGPPEDGYTF. In nucleotides, the CDR3 is TGCGCCAGCAGCTTGGATGGGCCGCCGGAGGATGGCTACACCTTC.

V and J are TRBV2 and TRBJ2-1; 12 bases fit TRBD2. The germline gives CDR1 SNHLY, CDR2 FYNNEI. V trimming: 6 bases; J trimming: 4 bases; junction bases outside the gene matches: 4. The CDR3 covers 15 residues. In DNA form, the CDR3 reads TGTGCCAGCAGGTCCGGGACTAGCGGGTACAATGAGCAGTTCTTC. Translating it yields CASRSGTSGYNEQFF. Drawing the rest from reference TRBV2 and TRBJ2-1, the complete variable domain is EPEVTQTPSHQVTQMGQEVILRCVPISNHLYFYWYRQILGQKVEFLVSFYNNEISEKSEIFDDQFSVERPDGSNFTLKIRSTKLEDSAMYFCASRSGTSGYNEQFFGPGTRLTVL.

This clone has a single count. The chain is built from TRBV24-1 and TRBJ1-5; perhaps TRBD1 as D (5 bases). Trimming removed 8 bases from V and 7 bases from J, with 14 bases in between. Germline loops: CDR1 KGHDR, CDR2 SFDVKD. This CDR3 has 13 amino acids. The CDR3 loop is CATNQGSGQPQHF. The CDR3 DNA reads as TGTGCCACCAATCAGGGTTCAGGACAGCCCCAGCATTTT.

This clone occurred once. The chain couples TRBV7-3 to TRBJ2-2; 7 bases align to TRBD2. The CDR3 has 15 residues. The V gene end was trimmed by 4 bases and the J gene end by 4 bases; junction bases not matched to a gene: 6. CDR1 and CDR2 from the germline V gene are SGHTA and FQGTGA. The CDR3 spells CASSWVAGSTGELFF. In DNA form, the CDR3 reads TGTGCCAGCAGCTGGGTAGCGGGTAGCACCGGGGAGCTGTTTTTT.

The J gene is TRBJ2-1, the V gene TRBV6-4; no clear D. Per the germline V gene, CDR1 is MRHNA and CDR2 is SNTAGT. V lost 2 bases and J 3 bases, leaving 5 bases between the germline ends. The CDR3 consists of 13 residues. The CDR3 protein is CASSDSNYNEQFF. Written as DNA, the CDR3 is TGTGCCAGCAGTGACAGCAACTACAATGAGCAGTTCTTC.

The CDR3 loop reads CASISDRGNTEAFF. CDR3 bases: TGTGCCAGCATTTCGGACAGGGGTAACACTGAAGCTTTCTTT. The rearrangement links TRBV14 to TRBJ1-1; 9 nucleotides match TRBD1. The germline CDR1 and CDR2 sequences are SGHDN and FVKESK. The CDR3 extends over 14 amino acids. The V segment lost 7 bases and the J segment 2 bases; nucleotides outside the gene matches: 5.

CDR3 bases: TGCGCCAGCAGTGAGTCGAGCAGGTCCCGCGGGGTATACGAGCAGTACGTC. Encoded protein: CASSESSRSRGVYEQYV. The rearrangement joins TRBV10-1 to TRBJ2-7; tentatively, D is TRBD2 (6 bases). This CDR3 has 17 amino acids. In germline, CDR1 is WNHNN, CDR2 SYGVQD (reference sequence). Trimming left V 0 bases short and J 4 bases short, with 19 bases between.